These T cell receptor beta chains were read from a single sample in a study of identifying expanded T cells in peripheral blood. The protocol was immunoSEQ multiplex PCR, while the TCRdb copy is restricted to in-frame clones and leaves out a portion. The repertoire has approximately 120,000 clones, less than 90% of them found once; the top ten carry roughly 7.6%. Sequencing was carried out using blood. The receptor set was obtained from a person aged 18 to 75 in good health. The CDR3 runs from the conserved cysteine through the conserved F or W. D genes are given only for firm matches. Only part of the rows carry a size: once, few, many, or a class if the clone is expanded.

clone size	D gene	V gene	J gene	CDR3 protein	CDR3 DNA
NA	NA	TRBV18	TRBJ1-2	CASSLSKGNYGYTF	TGTGCCAGCTCACTGTCTAAGGGTAACTATGGCTACACCTTC
NA	TRBD1	TRBV5-1	TRBJ1-2	CASSDPGQESYGYTF	TGCGCCAGCAGCGATCCGGGACAGGAGTCCTATGGCTACACCTTC
NA	NA	TRBV10-3	TRBJ1-3	CAIGGGNTIYF	TGTGCCATCGGAGGCGGAAACACCATATATTTT
NA	NA	TRBV5-4	TRBJ1-2	CASRSGMTVDGYTF	TGTGCCAGCAGGTCCGGGATGACCGTTGATGGCTACACCTTC
NA	NA	TRBV7-2	TRBJ1-1	CASSIQGLGNTEAFF	TGTGCCAGCAGCATACAGGGCCTGGGGAACACTGAAGCTTTCTTT
NA	NA	TRBV18	TRBJ2-5	CASSRERGETQYF	TGTGCCAGCTCACGGGAGCGAGGGGAGACCCAGTACTTC
NA	NA	TRBV10-3	TRBJ1-2	CAISESSVIYGYTF	TGTGCCATCAGTGAGTCATCGGTTATCTATGGCTACACCTTC
NA	NA	TRBV27	TRBJ1-1	CASMSFRTAAEAFF	TGTGCCAGCATGTCCTTCAGGACAGCTGCTGAAGCTTTCTTT
NA	TRBD1	TRBV6-1	TRBJ2-4	CASSERGGQGANIQYF	TGTGCCAGCAGTGAAAGGGGGGGACAGGGGGCGAACATTCAGTACTTC
NA	NA	TRBV6-6	TRBJ2-3	CASSHTRGDTQYF	TGTGCCAGCAGTCACACACGGGGAGATACGCAGTATTTT
NA	TRBD2	TRBV4-1	TRBJ2-5	CASSQAAGGGETQYF	TGCGCCAGCAGCCAAGCCGCGGGAGGTGGGGAGACCCAGTACTTC
NA	NA	TRBV7-9	TRBJ2-1	CASSLGGGYNEQFF	TGTGCCAGCAGCTTAGGGGGCGGGTACAATGAGCAGTTCTTC
once	NA	TRBV2	TRBJ2-7	CASSEALAGSFNEQYF	TGTGCCAGCAGTGAAGCGCTGGCAGGGAGTTTCAACGAGCAGTACTTC
NA	NA	TRBV11-2	TRBJ1-2	CASSLGSHRVYGYTF	TGTGCCAGCAGCTTAGGTTCTCACAGGGTCTATGGCTACACCTTC
NA	TRBD1	TRBV28	TRBJ1-4	CASSSRLGQGGRLDNEKLFF	TGTGCCAGCAGTTCCCGCCTCGGACAGGGGGGCCGTTTGGATAATGAAAAACTGTTTTTT
NA	NA	TRBV9	TRBJ1-1	CASSVEGENTEAFF	TGTGCCAGCAGCGTTGAAGGGGAGAACACTGAAGCTTTCTTT
NA	NA	TRBV4-2	TRBJ2-3	CASSPYDGSTDTQYF	TGTGCCAGCAGCCCCTATGACGGGAGCACAGATACGCAGTATTTT
NA	NA	TRBV18	TRBJ2-6	CASSPRQASSGANVLTF	TGTGCCAGCTCACCCCGACAGGCTAGCTCTGGGGCCAACGTCCTGACTTTC
NA	TRBD2	TRBV10-3	TRBJ2-3	CAISYSGRNTDTQYF	TGTGCCATCAGCTATAGCGGGAGGAACACAGATACGCAGTATTTT
NA	NA	TRBV7-2	TRBJ2-1	CASSSDKDKQFF	TGTGCCAGCAGCTCCGATAAGGATAAGCAGTTCTTC
few	NA	TRBV19	TRBJ1-1	CASSEPTAGNTEAFF	TGTGCCAGTAGTGAACCCACTGCAGGGAACACTGAAGCTTTCTTT
NA	NA	TRBV29-1	TRBJ2-7	CSVRTGNYEQYF	TGCAGCGTCCGAACGGGAAACTACGAGCAGTACTTC
NA	NA	TRBV15	TRBJ1-5	CATSKLGARGSNQPQHF	TGTGCCACCAGCAAACTGGGGGCGCGGGGTAGCAATCAGCCCCAGCATTTT
NA	TRBD1	TRBV19	TRBJ1-5	CASNTKGAGQPQHF	TGTGCCAGTAACACCAAGGGGGCGGGACAGCCCCAGCATTTT
NA	NA	TRBV6-6	TRBJ1-2	CASISEPQGMGGYTF	TGTGCCAGCATCTCAGAACCGCAGGGAATGGGTGGCTACACCTTC
once	TRBD2	TRBV6-4	TRBJ2-1	CASSELAGAYNEQFF	TGTGCCAGCAGTGAACTAGCGGGGGCCTACAATGAGCAGTTCTTC
NA	TRBD1	TRBV5-6	TRBJ2-2	CASSWGQSTGELFF	TGTGCCAGCAGCTGGGGACAGAGCACCGGGGAGCTGTTTTTT
once	NA	TRBV6-5	TRBJ2-7	CASMKGLGPVREQYF	TGTGCCAGCATGAAGGGTCTCGGGCCAGTTCGAGAGCAGTACTTC
once	TRBD2	TRBV27	TRBJ2-5	CASSFASGNQETQYF	TGTGCCAGCAGTTTCGCTAGCGGGAACCAAGAGACCCAGTACTTC
once	NA	TRBV2	TRBJ1-5	CASLPFATGSNQPQHF	TGTGCCAGCCTCCCCTTTGCGACGGGGAGCAATCAGCCCCAGCATTTT
NA	NA	TRBV6-5	TRBJ2-1	CAARGLYNEQFF	TGTGCCGCCAGGGGACTCTACAATGAGCAGTTCTTC
NA	TRBD1	TRBV7-2	TRBJ2-7	CASSLTGTGFYEQYF	TGTGCCAGCAGTCTAACCGGGACAGGGTTCTACGAGCAGTACTTC
few	TRBD2	TRBV6-6	TRBJ2-1	CASSYSGGGYNEQFF	TGTGCCAGCAGTTACTCGGGCGGGGGTTACAATGAGCAGTTCTTC
NA	TRBD1	TRBV27	TRBJ2-7	CASSKGQWYEQYF	TGTGCCAGCAGTAAGGGACAGTGGTACGAGCAGTACTTC
NA	NA	TRBV21-1	TRBJ2-7	CASYEYEQYF	TGTGCCAGCTATGAATACGAGCAGTACTTC
few	NA	TRBV18	TRBJ2-7	CASSPGNAYEQYF	TGTGCCAGCTCACCTGGCAACGCCTACGAGCAGTACTTC
NA	TRBD1	TRBV28	TRBJ2-7	CASSHLLRDRTYEQYF	TGTGCCAGCAGTCACCTCCTCCGGGACAGAACCTACGAGCAGTACTTC
NA	NA	TRBV18	TRBJ2-7	CASSPHQDNSDEQYF	TGTGCCAGCTCACCGCACCAGGACAATTCGGACGAGCAGTACTTC
NA	NA	TRBV6-5	TRBJ2-7	CASNGPGGYEQYF	TGTGCCAGCAACGGACCGGGCGGCTACGAGCAGTACTTC
NA	NA	TRBV7-7	TRBJ2-4	CASSLGKRTYGLAKNIQYF	TGTGCCAGCAGCTTAGGGAAACGGACGTACGGTTTGGCCAAAAACATTCAGTACTTC
NA	NA	TRBV7-9	TRBJ1-1	CASSLDSGPEAFF	TGTGCCAGCAGCTTAGATTCCGGGCCTGAAGCTTTCTTT
NA	NA	TRBV21-1	TRBJ2-7	CASSTQGPVGHEQYF	TGTGCCAGCAGCACACAGGGGCCTGTGGGGCACGAGCAGTACTTC
NA	NA	TRBV15	TRBJ2-1	CATSIYTGLSSYNEQFF	TGTGCCACCAGCATATACACGGGCCTGAGCTCCTACAATGAGCAGTTCTTC
NA	NA	TRBV2	TRBJ2-5	CASSDQVETQYF	TGTGCCAGCAGTGATCAGGTTGAGACCCAGTACTTC
NA	NA	TRBV6-5	TRBJ2-5	CASSTGVTETQYF	TGTGCCAGCAGCACGGGGGTCACAGAGACCCAGTACTTC
NA	TRBD2	TRBV7-3	TRBJ2-2	CASSPELAGTGELFF	TGTGCCAGCAGCCCTGAGCTAGCGGGCACCGGGGAGCTGTTTTTT
NA	TRBD1	TRBV6-4	TRBJ1-6	CASSTTRDRGYGYNSPLHF	TGTGCCAGCAGTACTACAAGGGACAGGGGATATGGGTATAATTCACCCCTCCACTTT
NA	TRBD2	TRBV30	TRBJ2-5	CAWNLAGGQETQYF	TGTGCCTGGAATCTAGCGGGGGGGCAGGAGACCCAGTACTTC
NA	NA	TRBV10-3	TRBJ1-2	CAIRGGNYGYTF	TGTGCCATCAGGGGGGGAAACTATGGCTACACCTTC